The source of this T cell receptor (beta chain) is a study of cytomegalovirus exposure and HLA in healthy donors. Only a few counts were recorded for this clone. This PCR relied on a set of 60 Vbeta primers and 13 Jbeta primers. Measured with immunoSEQ multiplex PCR; TCRdb has only the in-frame clones, and not every one. The sample has about 200,000 clones, more than 70% seen once. Sequencing input: PBMCs. This sequence was found in a man in his forties in good health and CMV-seropositive.

In DNA, the CDR3 is TGTGCCAGCTCACCGACCTTGAACAGGGGGCATTCCCAAGCTTTCTTT. Translated: CASSPTLNRGHSQAFF. This chain connects TRBV18 to TRBJ1-1; 9 bases are shared with TRBD1. The J segment lost 9 bases and the V segment lost 3 bases, leaving 14 bases of the junction unmatched. Looked up from germline, CDR1 is KGHSH and CDR2 is LQKENI. This CDR3 comprises 16 residues.